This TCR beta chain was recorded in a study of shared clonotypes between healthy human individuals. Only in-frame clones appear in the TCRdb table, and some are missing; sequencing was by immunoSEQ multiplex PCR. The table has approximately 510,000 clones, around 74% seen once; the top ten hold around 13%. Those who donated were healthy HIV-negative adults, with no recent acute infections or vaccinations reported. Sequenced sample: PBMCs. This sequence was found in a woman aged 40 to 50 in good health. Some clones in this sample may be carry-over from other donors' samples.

The CDR3 DNA reads TGTGCCAGCAGTGAAGGTTTGGCCCAGTACTTC. Encoded protein: CASSEGLAQYF. This rearrangement joins TRBV6-1 to TRBJ2-5; D call uncertain. The CDR3 length is 11 residues. Germline V gene data show CDR1 as MNHNS and CDR2 as SASEGT. V lost 1 base and J 9 bases, leaving 6 bases between the germline ends.